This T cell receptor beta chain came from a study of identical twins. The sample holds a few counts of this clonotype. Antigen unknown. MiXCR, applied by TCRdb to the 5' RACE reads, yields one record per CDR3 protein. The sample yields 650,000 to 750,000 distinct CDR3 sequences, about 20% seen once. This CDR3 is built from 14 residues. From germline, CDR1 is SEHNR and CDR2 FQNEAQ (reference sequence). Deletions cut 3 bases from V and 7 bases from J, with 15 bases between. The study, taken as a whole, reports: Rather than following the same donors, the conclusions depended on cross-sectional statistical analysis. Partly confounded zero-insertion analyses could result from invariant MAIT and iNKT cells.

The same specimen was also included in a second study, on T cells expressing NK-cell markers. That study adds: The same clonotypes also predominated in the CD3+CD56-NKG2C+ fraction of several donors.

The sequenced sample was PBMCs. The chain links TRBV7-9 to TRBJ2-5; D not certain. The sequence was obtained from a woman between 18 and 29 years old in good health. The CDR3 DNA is TGTGCCAGCAGCTTTGAGACGGCGGCCGGGACCCAGTACTTC. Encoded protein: CASSFETAAGTQYF.